The present TCR beta chain was sequenced within a study of blood T cells in healthy people across ages. A second PCR of about 7 to 12 cycles used a sample-barcoded 5' primer and a J-beta primer mix. One entry per CDR3 protein results from TCRdb running MiXCR on the 5' RACE reads. The repertoire has approximately 790,000 distinct CDR3 sequences, roughly 60% of them found once; the top ten carry roughly a quarter. The CDR3 is made up of 16 amino acids. Germline V gene lookup returns CDR1 SQVTM and CDR2 ANQGSEA. V lost 0 bases and J lost 2, with 14 bases in between. Sequencing used blood. This TCR derives from a man aged 25-40 years in good health. The V and J genes are TRBV29-1 and TRBJ2-1, with D maybe TRBD2 (5 bases). In DNA, the CDR3 is TGCAGCGTTGAAGATCCAGCGGTTCACGCCTACAATGAGCAGTTCTTC. The encoded protein is CSVEDPAVHAYNEQFF.